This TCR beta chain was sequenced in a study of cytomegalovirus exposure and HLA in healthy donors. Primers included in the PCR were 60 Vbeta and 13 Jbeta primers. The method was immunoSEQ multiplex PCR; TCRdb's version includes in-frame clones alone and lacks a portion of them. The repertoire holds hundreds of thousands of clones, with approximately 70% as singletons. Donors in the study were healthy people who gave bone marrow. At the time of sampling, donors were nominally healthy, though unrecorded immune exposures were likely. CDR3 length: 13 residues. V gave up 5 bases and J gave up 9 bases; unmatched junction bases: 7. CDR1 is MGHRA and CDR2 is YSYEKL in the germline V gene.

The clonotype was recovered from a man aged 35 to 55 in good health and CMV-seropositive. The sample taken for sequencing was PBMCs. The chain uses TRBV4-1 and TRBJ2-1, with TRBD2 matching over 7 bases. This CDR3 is CASSTRPGGEQFF. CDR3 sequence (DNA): TGCGCCAGCAGCACTCGACCGGGGGGTGAGCAGTTCTTC.